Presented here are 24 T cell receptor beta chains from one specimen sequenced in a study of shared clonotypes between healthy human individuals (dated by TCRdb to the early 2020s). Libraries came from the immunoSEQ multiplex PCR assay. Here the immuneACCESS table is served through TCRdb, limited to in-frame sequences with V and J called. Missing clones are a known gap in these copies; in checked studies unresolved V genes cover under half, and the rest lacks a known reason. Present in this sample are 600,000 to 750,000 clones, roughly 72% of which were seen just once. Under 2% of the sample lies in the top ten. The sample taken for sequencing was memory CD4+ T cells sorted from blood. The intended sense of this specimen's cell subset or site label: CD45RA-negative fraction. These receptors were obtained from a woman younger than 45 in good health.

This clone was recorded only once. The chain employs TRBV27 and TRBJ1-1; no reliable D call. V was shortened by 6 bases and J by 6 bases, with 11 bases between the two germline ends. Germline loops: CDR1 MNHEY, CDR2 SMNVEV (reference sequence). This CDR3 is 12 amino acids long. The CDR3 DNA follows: TGTGCCAGCAGGGGGTCCGTCCCTGAAGCTTTCTTT. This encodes CASRGSVPEAFF.

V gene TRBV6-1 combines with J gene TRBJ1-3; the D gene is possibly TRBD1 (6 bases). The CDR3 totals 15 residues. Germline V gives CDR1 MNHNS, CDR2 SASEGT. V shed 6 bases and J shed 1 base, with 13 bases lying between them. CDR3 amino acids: CASRRGGESGNTIYF. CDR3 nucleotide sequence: TGTGCCAGCAGGAGGGGGGGAGAGTCTGGAAACACCATATATTTT.

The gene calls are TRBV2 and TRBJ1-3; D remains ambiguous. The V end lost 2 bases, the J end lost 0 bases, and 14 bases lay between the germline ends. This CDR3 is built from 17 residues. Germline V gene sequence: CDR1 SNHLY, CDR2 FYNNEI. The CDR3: CASSERGLGISGNTIYF. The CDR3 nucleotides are TGTGCCAGCAGTGAACGTGGTCTTGGGATCTCTGGAAACACCATATATTTT.

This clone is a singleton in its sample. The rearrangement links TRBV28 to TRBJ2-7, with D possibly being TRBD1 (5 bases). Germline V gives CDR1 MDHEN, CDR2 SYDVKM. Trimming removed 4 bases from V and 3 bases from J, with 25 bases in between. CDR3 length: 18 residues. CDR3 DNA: TGTGCCAGCAGTTCCCGGAAGCCCGCAGGCAGGGCGCTCTACGAGCAGTACTTC. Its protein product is CASSSRKPAGRALYEQYF.

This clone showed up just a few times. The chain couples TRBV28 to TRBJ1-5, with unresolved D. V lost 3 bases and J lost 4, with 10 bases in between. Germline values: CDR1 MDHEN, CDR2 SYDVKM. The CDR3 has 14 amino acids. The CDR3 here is CASSFGGWNQPQHF. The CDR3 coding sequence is TGTGCCAGCAGTTTTGGCGGATGGAATCAGCCCCAGCATTTT.

The CDR3 protein is CASSLRGWGLRTEAFF. In DNA, the CDR3 is TGTGCCAGCAGCTTGCGGGGCTGGGGTCTTCGCACTGAAGCTTTCTTT. V is TRBV5-6 and J is TRBJ1-1; D perhaps matches TRBD1 (5 bases). CDR1 is SGHDT, CDR2 YYEEEE, per germline. V lost 1 base and J 4 bases, leaving 17 bases between the germline ends. The CDR3 is 16 residues long.

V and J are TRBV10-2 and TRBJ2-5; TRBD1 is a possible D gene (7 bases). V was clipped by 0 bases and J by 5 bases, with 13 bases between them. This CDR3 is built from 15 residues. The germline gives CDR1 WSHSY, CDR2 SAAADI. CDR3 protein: CASSESGSRGETQYF. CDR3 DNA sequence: TGCGCCAGCAGTGAGTCCGGGAGCAGGGGGGAGACCCAGTACTTC.

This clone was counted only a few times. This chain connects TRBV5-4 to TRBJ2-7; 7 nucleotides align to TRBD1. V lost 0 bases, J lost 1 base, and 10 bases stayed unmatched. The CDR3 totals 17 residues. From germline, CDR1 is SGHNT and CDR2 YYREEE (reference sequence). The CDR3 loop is CASSLEVRAGGSYEQYF. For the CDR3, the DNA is TGTGCCAGCAGCTTGGAGGTTAGGGCAGGGGGTTCCTACGAGCAGTACTTC.

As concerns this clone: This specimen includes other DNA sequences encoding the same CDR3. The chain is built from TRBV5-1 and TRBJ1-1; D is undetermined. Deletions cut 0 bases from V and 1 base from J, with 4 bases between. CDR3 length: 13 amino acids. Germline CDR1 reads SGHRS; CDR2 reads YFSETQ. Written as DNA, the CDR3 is TGCGCCAGCAGCTTGGGCGGGAACACTGAAGCTTTCTTT. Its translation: CASSLGGNTEAFF.

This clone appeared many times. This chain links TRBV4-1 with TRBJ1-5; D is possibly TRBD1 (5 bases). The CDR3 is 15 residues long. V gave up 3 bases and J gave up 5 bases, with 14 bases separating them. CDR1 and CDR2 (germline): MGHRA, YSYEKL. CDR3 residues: CASSQTGTPDQPQHF. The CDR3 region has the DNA TGCGCCAGCAGCCAGACCGGGACCCCCGATCAGCCCCAGCATTTT.

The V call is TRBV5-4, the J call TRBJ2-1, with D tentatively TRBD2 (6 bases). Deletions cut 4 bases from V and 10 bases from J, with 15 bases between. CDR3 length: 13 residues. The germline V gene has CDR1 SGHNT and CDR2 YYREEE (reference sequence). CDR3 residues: CASSRTPGLEQFF. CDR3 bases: TGTGCCAGCAGCCGAACCCCGGGACTCGAGCAGTTCTTC.

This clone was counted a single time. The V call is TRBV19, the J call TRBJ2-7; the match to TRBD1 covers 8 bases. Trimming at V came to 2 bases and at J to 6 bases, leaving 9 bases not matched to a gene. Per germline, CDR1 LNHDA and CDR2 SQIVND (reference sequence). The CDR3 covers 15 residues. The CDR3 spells CASSILTGDISEQYF. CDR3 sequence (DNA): TGTGCCAGTAGTATATTGACAGGGGACATCTCCGAGCAGTACTTC.

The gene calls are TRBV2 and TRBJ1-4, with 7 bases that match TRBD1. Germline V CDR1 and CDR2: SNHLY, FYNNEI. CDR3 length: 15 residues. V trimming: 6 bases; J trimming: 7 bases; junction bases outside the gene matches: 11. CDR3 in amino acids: CASRVNRGAFEKLFF. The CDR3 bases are TGTGCCAGCAGGGTAAACAGGGGCGCCTTTGAAAAACTGTTTTTT.

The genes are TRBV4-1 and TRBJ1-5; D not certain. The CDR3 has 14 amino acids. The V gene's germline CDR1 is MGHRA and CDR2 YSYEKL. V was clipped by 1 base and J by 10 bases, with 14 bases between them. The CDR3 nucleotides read TGCGCCAGCAGCCAAGTACGTGCTGGAGGCCCCCAGCATTTT. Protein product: CASSQVRAGGPQHF.

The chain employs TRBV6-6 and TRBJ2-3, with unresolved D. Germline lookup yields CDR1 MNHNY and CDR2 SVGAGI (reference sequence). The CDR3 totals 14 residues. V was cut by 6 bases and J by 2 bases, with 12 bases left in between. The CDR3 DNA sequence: TGTGCCAGCAGCACGAATCGTAACACAGATACGCAGTATTTT. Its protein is CASSTNRNTDTQYF.

For the CDR3, the DNA is TGTGCCAGCAGCCACCAGACTGCACGATCCTACAATGAGCAGTTCTTC. Residues: CASSHQTARSYNEQFF. The chain uses TRBV11-1 and TRBJ2-1, with D unclear. V lost 5 bases and J lost 1, with 15 bases in between. CDR1 is SGHAT, CDR2 FQDESV, per germline (reference sequence). This CDR3 has 16 amino acids.

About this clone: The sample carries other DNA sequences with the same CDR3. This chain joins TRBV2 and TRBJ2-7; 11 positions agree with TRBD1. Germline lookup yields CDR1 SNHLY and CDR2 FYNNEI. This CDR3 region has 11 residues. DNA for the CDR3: TGTGCAGGACAGGGGGCATACGAGCAGTACTTC. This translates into CAGQGAYEQYF.

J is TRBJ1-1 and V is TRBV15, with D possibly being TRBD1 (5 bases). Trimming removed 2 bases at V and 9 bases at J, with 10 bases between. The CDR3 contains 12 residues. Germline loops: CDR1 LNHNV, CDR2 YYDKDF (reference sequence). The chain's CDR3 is CATSRTPDKAFF. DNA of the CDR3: TGTGCCACCAGCAGAACCCCGGACAAAGCTTTCTTT.

The CDR3 loop reads CASSLRWGQVSYEQYF. The CDR3, as DNA: TGTGCCAGCAGCCTAAGGTGGGGACAGGTCTCCTACGAGCAGTACTTC. The gene calls are TRBV11-1 and TRBJ2-7; TRBD1 agrees at 8 bases. Germline loops: CDR1 SGHAT, CDR2 FQDESV (reference sequence). V lost 5 bases to trimming and J lost 0 bases; unmatched junction nucleotides: 9. The CDR3 sequence is 16 residues long. Full variable domain (rest looked up from reference TRBV11-1 and TRBJ2-7): EAEVAQSPRYKITEKSQAVAFWCDPISGHATLYWYRQILGQGPELLVQFQDESVVDDSQLPKDRFSAERLKGVDSTLKIQPAELGDSAMYLCASSLRWGQVSYEQYFGPGTRLTVT.

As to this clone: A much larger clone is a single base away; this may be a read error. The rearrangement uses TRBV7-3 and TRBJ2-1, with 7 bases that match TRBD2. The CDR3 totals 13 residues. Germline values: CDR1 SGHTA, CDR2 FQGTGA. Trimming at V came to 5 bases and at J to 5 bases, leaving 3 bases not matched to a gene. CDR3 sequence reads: CASSPGTNNEQFF. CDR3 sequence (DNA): TGTGCCAGCAGCCCCGGGACTAACAATGAGCAGTTCTTC.

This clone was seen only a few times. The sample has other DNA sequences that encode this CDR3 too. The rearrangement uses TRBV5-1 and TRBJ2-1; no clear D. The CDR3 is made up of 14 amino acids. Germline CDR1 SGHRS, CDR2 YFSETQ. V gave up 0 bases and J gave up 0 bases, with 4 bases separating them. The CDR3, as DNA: TGCGCCAGCAGCTTGGACAGCTCCTACAATGAGCAGTTCTTC. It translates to CASSLDSSYNEQFF.

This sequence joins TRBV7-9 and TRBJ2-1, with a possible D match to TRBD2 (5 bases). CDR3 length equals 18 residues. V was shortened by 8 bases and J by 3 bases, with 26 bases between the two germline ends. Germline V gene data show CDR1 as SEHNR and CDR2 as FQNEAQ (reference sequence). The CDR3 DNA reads TGTGCCAGCGGCTCTGGCGGGCAGACCTTAGGGAGCTACAATGAGCAGTTCTTC. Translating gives CASGSGGQTLGSYNEQFF.

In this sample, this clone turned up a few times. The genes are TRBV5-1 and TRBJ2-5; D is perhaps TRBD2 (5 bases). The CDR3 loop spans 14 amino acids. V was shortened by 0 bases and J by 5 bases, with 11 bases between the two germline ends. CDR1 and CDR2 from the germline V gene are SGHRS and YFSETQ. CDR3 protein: CASSLDLALETQYF. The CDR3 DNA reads TGCGCCAGCAGCTTGGACCTAGCATTGGAGACCCAGTACTTC. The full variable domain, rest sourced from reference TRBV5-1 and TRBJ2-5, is KAGVTQTPRYLIKTRGQQVTLSCSPISGHRSVSWYQQTPGQGLQFLFEYFSETQRNKGNFPGRFSGRQFSNSRSEMNVSTLELGDSALYLCASSLDLALETQYFGPGTRLLVL.

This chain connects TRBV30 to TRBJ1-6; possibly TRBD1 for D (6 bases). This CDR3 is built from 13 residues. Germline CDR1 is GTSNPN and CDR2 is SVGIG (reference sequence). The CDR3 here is CASGARGNSPLHF. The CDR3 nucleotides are TGTGCTTCGGGGGCGCGGGGTAATTCACCCCTCCACTTT.